Here is one T cell receptor (beta chain) with its context. Antigen: not known. Template switching introduced a universal primer site, and the cDNA bore unique molecular identifiers. TCRdb called the 5' RACE reads again in MiXCR, with one record for every CDR3 protein. The sample comprises 250,000 or so distinct CDR3 sequences, about 7.3% of which are singletons, and 3.5% to 4% rests with the top ten. CDR1 is SEHNR, CDR2 FQNEAQ, per germline (reference sequence). V shed 7 bases and J shed 6 bases, with 16 bases lying between them. CDR3 length equals 14 residues. These data belong to a study of identical twins. Points from the study as a whole: Out-of-frame alpha sequences that twins shared showed excess low generation probability.

The sample was also reused in another study, on yellow fever vaccine responses in identical twins.

Specimen: memory (CD45RO+) T cells sorted from blood. This sequence joins TRBV7-9 and TRBJ2-1; D not resolved. The sequence derives from a woman between 18 and 29 years old in good health. CDR3: CASTPFGTVNEQFF. The CDR3 DNA follows: TGTGCCAGCACCCCTTTTGGAACCGTCAATGAGCAGTTCTTC.